The next 26 T cell receptor beta chains were all read from a single sample in a study of human T cells and chemical hapten exposure. Specified time point: patch test 2, 6 weeks after DPC sensitization. Treatment: therapeutic diphenylcyclopropenone sensitization with weekly scalp DPC. One entry per CDR3 protein results from TCRdb running MiXCR on the RACE reads. The sample consists of some 150,000 distinct CDR3 sequences, 12% of them appearing once. This specimen was whole blood, taken in connection with sensitization to the hapten diphenylcyclopropenone (DPC). All receptors derive from a woman in her fifties or sixties with alopecia areata. Some clones in this sample may be carry-over from other donors' samples.

The chain employs TRBV29-1 and TRBJ2-1; no reliable D call. This CDR3 is built from 12 residues. CDR1 and CDR2 (germline): SQVTM, ANQGSEA. The ends were cut back, 2 bases at V and 1 base at J, with 3 bases in the middle. This CDR3 is CSVELSYNEQFF. CDR3 in DNA: TGCAGCGTTGAATTATCCTACAATGAGCAGTTCTTC.

V is TRBV6-6 and J is TRBJ2-1; D possibly uses TRBD1 or TRBD2 (6 bases each). V lost 8 bases to trimming and J lost 9 bases, with 20 bases between them. The germline gives CDR1 MNHNY, CDR2 SVGAGI (reference sequence). The CDR3 loop spans 14 amino acids. The CDR3 DNA reads TGTGCCAGCTCCCGAGGGGGGAGGACTTCTGAGCAGTTCTTC. It translates to CASSRGGRTSEQFF.

Only a few counts were recorded for this clonotype. The chain recombines TRBV7-2 with TRBJ2-7, with D perhaps matching TRBD2 (5 bases). V gave up 5 bases and J gave up 4 bases, with 12 bases separating them. Germline CDR1 and CDR2: SGHTA and FQGNSA. The CDR3 extends over 13 amino acids. The CDR3 loop is CASSLGLLYEQYF. The CDR3 nucleotides read TGTGCCAGCAGCCTCGGACTTCTTTACGAGCAGTACTTC.

This clonotype was detected only a few times. This chain links TRBV19 with TRBJ1-2, with D hard to call. V was clipped by 3 bases and J by 4 bases, with 9 bases between them. The CDR3 has 13 amino acids. CDR1 is LNHDA, CDR2 SQIVND, per germline (reference sequence). The CDR3 nucleotides read TGTGCCAGTAGTATGACCCAGACCTATGGCTACACCTTC. Translation: CASSMTQTYGYTF.

This chain connects TRBV12-3 or TRBV12-4 to TRBJ1-5; D might be TRBD1 (5 bases). Trimming shortened V by 6 bases and J by 4 bases, and 10 bases separated the two germline ends. This CDR3 is built from 13 residues. CDR3 DNA sequence: TGTGCCAGCAGAGACGGGGGAAATCAGCCCCAGCATTTT. Protein product: CASRDGGNQPQHF.

This clonotype was seen once. The chain has TRBV4-1 and TRBJ1-1; D is unclear. Trimming removed 0 bases from V and 1 base from J, with 9 bases in between. From germline, CDR1 is MGHRA and CDR2 YSYEKL. The CDR3 is 15 amino acids. The CDR3 is CASSQESRGNTEAFF. The CDR3 bases are TGCGCCAGCAGCCAAGAGTCGCGGGGGAACACTGAAGCTTTCTTT.

This clonotype has a count of ten or more. DNA for the CDR3: TGTGCCAGCAGCTTCGCCTCAGGGAGGTCGAATGAGCAGTTCTTC. This sequence encodes CASSFASGRSNEQFF. The rearrangement joins TRBV5-6 to TRBJ2-1; perhaps TRBD2 as D (6 bases). The CDR3 contains 15 residues. Germline V gives CDR1 SGHDT, CDR2 YYEEEE. V gave up 2 bases and J gave up 7 bases, with 16 bases separating them.

The J gene is TRBJ1-1, the V gene TRBV5-1, with D unresolved. The V and J ends lost 0 bases and 0 bases respectively, with 15 bases between them. The CDR3 covers 17 residues. Germline CDR1 SGHRS, CDR2 YFSETQ. DNA of the CDR3: TGCGCCAGCAGCTTGGACCTTAGGAGGGCCTTGAACACTGAAGCTTTCTTT. It specifies CASSLDLRRALNTEAFF.

This clonotype was observed many times. This chain links TRBV5-1 with TRBJ1-1; D is undetermined. The length of the CDR3 is 13 residues. Germline CDR1 SGHRS, CDR2 YFSETQ. The V end lost 4 bases, the J end lost 8 bases, and 15 bases lay between the germline ends. CDR3 in DNA: TGCGCCAGCAGCCAAACATTGACGGCGGAAGCTTTCTTT. Translating gives CASSQTLTAEAFF. The full variable domain, its missing parts supplied by reference TRBV5-1 and TRBJ1-1, is KAGVTQTPRYLIKTRGQQVTLSCSPISGHRSVSWYQQTPGQGLQFLFEYFSETQRNKGNFPGRFSGRQFSNSRSEMNVSTLELGDSALYLCASSQTLTAEAFFGQGTRLTVV.

The chain is built from TRBV18 and TRBJ2-1; 8 bases are a match to TRBD2. J was trimmed by 6 bases and V by 0 bases; bases with no gene match: 10. Germline CDR1 KGHSH, CDR2 LQKENI. The CDR3 contains 17 residues. CDR3 loop: CASSPPGLEFPSNEQFF. The CDR3 DNA reads as TGTGCCAGCTCACCACCGGGACTAGAGTTTCCTAGCAATGAGCAGTTCTTC.

This clonotype came up many times. The chain recombines TRBV7-2 with TRBJ2-3; no clear D. Germline V CDR1 and CDR2: SGHTA, FQGNSA. Trimming shortened V by 2 bases and J by 4 bases, and 7 bases separated the two germline ends. There are 13 residues in the CDR3. Written as DNA, the CDR3 is TGTGCCAGCAGCTTACCTGGACCAGATACGCAGTATTTT. The encoded protein is CASSLPGPDTQYF.

V is TRBV19 and J is TRBJ2-1; weak D call: TRBD2 (6 bases). Germline-derived CDR1 and CDR2 are LNHDA and SQIVND (reference sequence). V was cut by 5 bases and J by 10 bases, with 18 bases left in between. The length of the CDR3 is 14 residues. The CDR3: CASSPTAAGGEQFF. Written as DNA, the CDR3 is TGTGCCAGTAGTCCGACGGCAGCGGGTGGGGAGCAGTTCTTC.

The V call is TRBV12-3 or TRBV12-4, the J call TRBJ2-7; TRBD1 is a possible D gene (5 bases). CDR3 length: 18 amino acids. Trimming pared 5 bases from V and 2 bases from J, leaving 25 bases between. CDR3 in amino acids: CASSGPPLAGSVTYEQYF. For the CDR3, the DNA is TGTGCCAGCAGTGGACCCCCCCTGGCAGGGTCGGTAACCTACGAGCAGTACTTC.

This clonotype turned up a few times. The chain has TRBV20-1 and TRBJ2-5; possible D gene TRBD1, 6 bases. Trimming stripped 0 bases from V and 1 base from J, with 15 bases between. Germline-derived CDR1 and CDR2 are DFQATT and SNEGSKA (reference sequence). The length of the CDR3 is 16 residues. This CDR3 is CSAREGWRTVQETQYF. CDR3 in DNA: TGCAGTGCTAGAGAGGGTTGGCGGACAGTCCAAGAGACCCAGTACTTC.

The V and J genes are TRBV20-1 and TRBJ2-1, with D perhaps TRBD1 or TRBD2 (5 bases each). This CDR3 region has 15 residues. V lost 0 bases and J 4 bases, leaving 13 bases between the germline ends. Germline V lookup: CDR1 DFQATT, CDR2 SNEGSKA (reference sequence). Written as DNA, the CDR3 is TGCAGTGCTAGAGATGGTCGGGGACCATACAATGAGCAGTTCTTC. It specifies CSARDGRGPYNEQFF.

This clonotype was observed a handful of times. The chain links TRBV20-1 to TRBJ2-3, with D tentatively TRBD1 (6 bases). CDR3 size: 13 residues. Germline CDR1 DFQATT, CDR2 SNEGSKA (reference sequence). V was pared by 2 bases and J by 2 bases, with 8 bases between. CDR3 bases: TGCAGTGCTAGACAGGGGACCACAGATACGCAGTATTTT. Amino acid sequence: CSARQGTTDTQYF.

This clonotype was seen repeatedly, ten times or more. V gene TRBV7-6 combines with J gene TRBJ2-1; 11 positions match TRBD2. CDR1 and CDR2 (germline): SGHVS, FNYEAQ. With 0 bases clipped from V and 7 bases from J, the junction kept 5 bases outside the gene matches. CDR3 length equals 16 residues. The chain's CDR3 is CASSLAPSGRKNEQFF. Here the CDR3 DNA reads TGTGCCAGCAGCTTAGCCCCTAGCGGGAGGAAAAATGAGCAGTTCTTC.

This clonotype has more than one count but fewer than ten. The chain carries TRBV7-2 and TRBJ1-5; D is perhaps TRBD1 (5 bases). The V end was cut by 0 bases, the J end by 2 bases, with 8 bases between. This CDR3 is built from 15 residues. Germline CDR1 reads SGHTA; CDR2 reads FQGNSA. In DNA, the CDR3 is TGTGCCAGCAGCTTAGCGACAGACCGCAATCAGCCCCAGCATTTT. Translated, it gives CASSLATDRNQPQHF.

This chain joins TRBV11-3 and TRBJ2-3, with 8 positions matching TRBD2. In germline, CDR1 is SGHNT, CDR2 YENEEA. The CDR3 sequence is 16 residues long. Losses at the gene ends were 5 bases for V and 3 bases for J; bases not matched to a gene: 10. The CDR3, as DNA: TGTGCCAGCAGCCGCCGGACTAGCCCGAATACAGATACGCAGTATTTT. This sequence encodes CASSRRTSPNTDTQYF.

This clonotype was detected a few times. The V and J genes are TRBV20-1 and TRBJ1-5, with TRBD1 as a possible D gene (5 bases). The CDR3 consists of 15 residues. The V end was cut by 0 bases, the J end by 3 bases, with 12 bases between. The germline CDR1 and CDR2 sequences are DFQATT and SNEGSKA (reference sequence). The CDR3 nucleotides are TGCAGTGCTAGAGATAGGAACGGACACAATCAGCCCCAGCATTTT. It is translated as CSARDRNGHNQPQHF.

This clonotype was counted a few times. V is TRBV12-3 or TRBV12-4 and J is TRBJ2-3; D not certain. V shed 7 bases and J shed 4 bases, with 21 bases lying between them. This CDR3 spans 16 amino acids. The CDR3 loop reads CASTRLVSVNADTQYF. CDR3 bases: TGTGCCAGCACCCGCCTGGTCTCAGTTAACGCAGATACGCAGTATTTT.

This clonotype was picked up many times. V usage is TRBV7-2 and J usage is TRBJ1-2; TRBD1 agrees at 7 bases. CDR3 length: 13 residues. The V gene's germline CDR1 is SGHTA and CDR2 FQGNSA. Germline trimming cut 5 bases from V and 4 bases from J; bases unmatched to any gene: 4. The CDR3 spells CASSRRGVYGYTF. In DNA form, the CDR3 reads TGTGCCAGCAGCCGCAGGGGGGTCTATGGCTACACCTTC.

CDR3 in DNA: TGTGCCAGCAGCCCTGGACAGGGCTGGGATTTAACGCAGTATTTT. Translation gives CASSPGQGWDLTQYF. The rearrangement links TRBV5-8 to TRBJ2-3; 8 bases map to TRBD1. The CDR3 is made up of 15 amino acids. The germline gives CDR1 SGHTS, CDR2 YDEGEE. V was clipped by 4 bases and J by 9 bases; unmatched bases: 13.

This clonotype has more than one count but fewer than ten. The rearrangement uses TRBV7-2 and TRBJ2-3; 7 positions match TRBD2. Trimming took 3 bases from V and 0 from J; bases not matched to a gene: 3. The CDR3 has 15 amino acids. Germline lookup yields CDR1 SGHTA and CDR2 FQGNSA. Here the CDR3 DNA reads TGTGCCAGCAGCTTCCTAGCGGCTAGCACAGATACGCAGTATTTT. This translates into CASSFLAASTDTQYF.

This clonotype was recorded at least ten times. This chain links TRBV5-1 with TRBJ2-7; 11 nucleotides align to TRBD1. Germline CDR1 SGHRS, CDR2 YFSETQ. This CDR3 is 15 amino acids long. Trimming at V came to 4 bases and at J to 4 bases, leaving 7 bases not matched to a gene. The CDR3 region is CASSQAGQGVYEQYF. The CDR3 nucleotides read TGCGCCAGCAGCCAGGCGGGACAGGGGGTATACGAGCAGTACTTC.

This clonotype was recorded only once. A read error may explain this, as a much larger clone is one base away. The chain carries TRBV29-1 and TRBJ2-3; TRBD2 matches at 10 bases. CDR1 and CDR2 from the germline V gene are SQVTM and ANQGSEA. Germline trimming cut 5 bases from V and 0 bases from J; bases unmatched to any gene: 2. The CDR3 sequence is 14 residues long. The CDR3 DNA is TGCAGCGTTACTAGCGGGGATAGCACAGATACGCAGTATTTT. Protein product: CSVTSGDSTDTQYF.